Listed here are 24 T cell receptor beta chains from one sample, sequenced in a study of blood T cell repertoires in COVID-19. Assay: immunoSEQ multiplex PCR; the TCRdb copy retains only in-frame clones and omits some. The table records fewer than 250,000 clones, 84% of them present only once. Sequencing input: PBMCs or T cells enriched from blood (not recorded which). These receptors were obtained from a man in his fifties or sixties who had recovered from COVID-19.

The V call is TRBV6-5, the J call TRBJ2-7; D uncertain. The CDR3 has 10 residues. Between the trimmed V and J ends, which lost 7 bases and 3 bases, there was a span of 4 bases. Germline CDR1 MNHEY, CDR2 SVGAGI. The CDR3 loop reads CASTLYEQYF. CDR3 DNA: TGTGCCAGCACCCTCTACGAGCAGTACTTC.

The V gene is TRBV14, the J gene TRBJ2-3; 9 bases map to TRBD2. The CDR3 is made up of 15 amino acids. J was trimmed by 7 bases and V by 4 bases; bases with no gene match: 9. Germline V gene sequence: CDR1 SGHDN, CDR2 FVKESK. The DNA of the CDR3 is TGTGCCAGCAGCCTCTTTGCGGGGGGGCTTCATACGCAGTATTTT. It codes for CASSLFAGGLHTQYF.

The V and J genes are TRBV3-1 (or the pseudogene TRBV3-2) and TRBJ2-3; 13 bases agree with TRBD2. Germline V lookup: CDR1 LGHDT, CDR2 YNNKEL (reference sequence). This CDR3 is built from 19 residues. The V segment lost 5 bases and the J segment 0 bases; nucleotides outside the gene matches: 11. The CDR3 sequence is CASSSWPGLAGTSTDTQYF. The CDR3, as DNA: TGTGCCAGCAGCTCATGGCCGGGACTAGCGGGGACTAGCACAGATACGCAGTATTTT.

The V and J genes are TRBV7-3 and TRBJ1-1; D is unclear. Germline CDR1 and CDR2: SGHTA and FQGTGA. The CDR3 is made up of 13 amino acids. Deletions cut 2 bases from V and 1 base from J, with 5 bases between. CDR3 in DNA: TGTGCCAGCAGCTTAGGCTCGAACACTGAAGCTTTCTTT. Encoded protein: CASSLGSNTEAFF. Full variable domain (rest looked up from reference TRBV7-3 and TRBJ1-1): GAGVSQTPSNKVTEKGKYVELRCDPISGHTALYWYRQSLGQGPEFLIYFQGTGAADDSGLPNDRFFAVRPEGSVSTLKIQRTERGDSAVYLCASSLGSNTEAFFGQGTRLTVV.

V and J are TRBV7-8 and TRBJ2-7, with 8 bases identical to TRBD1. This CDR3 spans 15 amino acids. CDR1 and CDR2 from the germline V gene are SGHVS and FQNEAQ. With V trimmed by 4 bases and J by 0 bases, 5 bases remained unmatched. The CDR3 DNA follows: TGTGCCAGCAGCTCTCAGGGGGCTATCTCCTACGAGCAGTACTTC. It codes for CASSSQGAISYEQYF.

The chain combines TRBV2 with TRBJ2-7, with TRBD1 matching 8 bases. Trimming removed 6 bases from V and 3 bases from J; junction bases left unmatched: 4. CDR1 and CDR2 (germline): SNHLY, FYNNEI. The CDR3 contains 13 residues. CDR3 loop: CASRDREDYEQYF. CDR3 coding DNA: TGTGCCAGCAGGGACAGGGAAGACTACGAGCAGTACTTC. The whole variable domain, filled in from reference TRBV2 and TRBJ2-7, reads EPEVTQTPSHQVTQMGQEVILRCVPISNHLYFYWYRQILGQKVEFLVSFYNNEISEKSEIFDDQFSVERPDGSNFTLKIRSTKLEDSAMYFCASRDREDYEQYFGPGTRLTVT.

DNA for the CDR3: TGTGCCAGCAGCCAAGATCGGGATGGGTCTGAAGCTTTCTTT. Its translation is CASSQDRDGSEAFF. The V gene is TRBV3-1 (or the pseudogene TRBV3-2), the J gene TRBJ1-1; D unclear. CDR1 is LGHDT, CDR2 YNNKEL, per germline (reference sequence). The CDR3 extends over 14 amino acids. The ends were cut back, 0 bases at V and 6 bases at J, with 11 bases in the middle.

This chain links TRBV10-3 with TRBJ2-2; D is possibly TRBD1 (5 bases). The CDR3 extends over 20 amino acids. Between the trimmed V and J ends, which lost 2 bases and 0 bases, there was a span of 22 bases. Germline V gene sequence: CDR1 ENHRY, CDR2 SYGVKD. CDR3 DNA sequence: TGTGCCATCAGTGAGCCGGTAGGGGCCAGGCCCCAGACGAACACCGGGGAGCTGTTTTTT. Its protein is CAISEPVGARPQTNTGELFF.

This clone came up a few times. CDR3 nucleotide sequence: TGTGCCAGCAGTGAACTTCATCAGCCCCAGCATTTT. It encodes CASSELHQPQHF. The chain uses TRBV6-1 and TRBJ1-5; D gene unclear. CDR3 length equals 12 residues. V was pared by 2 bases and J by 5 bases, with 4 bases between. CDR1 MNHNS and CDR2 SASEGT come from the germline V gene.

The rearrangement links TRBV27 to TRBJ1-4; the D gene is possibly TRBD1 (5 bases). This CDR3 contains 15 residues. The V end lost 5 bases, the J end lost 0 bases, and 10 bases lay between the germline ends. Looked up from germline, CDR1 is MNHEY and CDR2 is SMNVEV (reference sequence). The CDR3 nucleotides are TGTGCCAGCAGTCCCCCGGGGGCAACTAATGAAAAACTGTTTTTT. Translation: CASSPPGATNEKLFF.

The chain links TRBV27 to TRBJ2-7; tentative D call: TRBD2 (7 bases). Deletions cut 6 bases from V and 6 bases from J, with 18 bases between. The CDR3 spans 14 residues. Germline CDR1 MNHEY, CDR2 SMNVEV (reference sequence). CDR3 loop: CASREGGAVSEQYF. CDR3 coding DNA: TGTGCCAGCAGAGAGGGGGGGGCAGTCAGCGAGCAGTACTTC.

The rearrangement uses TRBV7-8 and TRBJ2-5; maybe TRBD2 (6 bases). Trimming removed 5 bases from V and 2 bases from J, with 15 bases in between. In germline, CDR1 is SGHVS, CDR2 FQNEAQ. The CDR3 covers 15 residues. CDR3 residues: CASSPSGGYQETQYF. Here the CDR3 DNA reads TGTGCCAGCAGCCCCAGTGGGGGGTATCAAGAGACCCAGTACTTC.

V is TRBV5-1 and J is TRBJ2-1, with D maybe TRBD1 (6 bases). The CDR3 runs 14 residues. Looked up from germline, CDR1 is SGHRS and CDR2 is YFSETQ. Trimming removed 6 bases at V and 3 bases at J, with 13 bases between. CDR3 loop: CASKVSGVYNEQFF. The CDR3 nucleotides read TGCGCCAGCAAAGTCTCAGGGGTCTACAATGAGCAGTTCTTC.

The chain is built from TRBV6-6 and TRBJ2-7; perhaps TRBD1 as D (6 bases). Germline V gene lookup returns CDR1 MNHNY and CDR2 SVGAGI (reference sequence). This CDR3 region has 17 residues. The ends were cut back, 5 bases at V and 7 bases at J, with 27 bases in the middle. The CDR3 nucleotides are TGTGCCAGCAGTCCGTACTCCCAGGGGATTGGGGCTGATGAGCAGTACTTC. Protein: CASSPYSQGIGADEQYF.

The chain employs TRBV7-9 and TRBJ2-5; tentative D call: TRBD1 (6 bases). Germline CDR1 is SEHNR and CDR2 is FQNEAQ (reference sequence). This CDR3 is built from 16 residues. Trimming left V 4 bases short and J 5 bases short, with 20 bases between. The CDR3 loop is CASSSLTPGVRETQYF. CDR3 nucleotide sequence: TGTGCCAGCAGCTCCCTAACCCCAGGGGTTCGGGAGACCCAGTACTTC.

The CDR3 region is CASSAFSGQNSPLHF. CDR3 DNA sequence: TGTGCCAGCAGTGCGTTCTCGGGACAGAATTCACCCCTCCACTTT. The J gene is TRBJ1-6, the V gene TRBV25-1; TRBD1 matches at 7 bases. The CDR3 extends over 15 amino acids. CDR1 and CDR2 (germline): MGHDK, SYGVNS. V gave up 4 bases and J gave up 7 bases; unmatched junction bases: 7.

The rearrangement joins TRBV27 to TRBJ2-6; D unclear. Trimming removed 5 bases from V and 4 bases from J, with 6 bases in between. This CDR3 spans 13 amino acids. Germline V gene lookup returns CDR1 MNHEY and CDR2 SMNVEV (reference sequence). The CDR3 sequence is CASSPLGANVLTF. The CDR3, as DNA: TGTGCCAGCAGTCCTCTCGGGGCCAACGTCCTGACTTTC.

The rearrangement uses TRBV6-2 or TRBV6-3 and TRBJ2-7; 13 positions match TRBD2. Losses at the gene ends were 6 bases for V and 1 base for J; bases not matched to a gene: 12. The germline V gene encodes CDR1 MNHEY and CDR2 SVGEGT. This CDR3 comprises 18 residues. CDR3 sequence reads: CASSPSTSGGWKSYEQYF. CDR3 in DNA: TGTGCCAGCAGCCCTTCGACTAGCGGGGGGTGGAAGTCCTACGAGCAGTACTTC.

The CDR3 spells CASSYSLGDYEQYF. The CDR3 nucleotides are TGTGCCAGCAGTTACTCCCTCGGGGACTACGAGCAGTACTTC. The chain links TRBV6-5 to TRBJ2-7; D may be TRBD2 (5 bases). CDR3 length: 14 amino acids. Trimming shortened V by 0 bases and J by 3 bases, and 9 bases separated the two germline ends. CDR1 is MNHEY, CDR2 SVGAGI, per germline.

The V and J genes are TRBV11-3 and TRBJ2-3; D gene ambiguous. CDR3 length: 14 residues. Between the trimmed V and J ends, which lost 1 base and 2 bases, there was a span of 7 bases. Germline CDR1 SGHNT, CDR2 YENEEA. The CDR3 sequence: CASSLGQVTDTQYF. CDR3 in DNA: TGTGCCAGCAGCTTAGGTCAGGTCACAGATACGCAGTATTTT.

V gene TRBV4-2 combines with J gene TRBJ2-2; 8 nucleotides align to TRBD1. Germline lookup yields CDR1 LGHNA and CDR2 YNFKEQ. Trimming at V came to 3 bases and at J to 1 base, leaving 7 bases not matched to a gene. The CDR3 sequence is 17 residues long. This CDR3 is CASSHPSGGVNTGELFF. In DNA, the CDR3 is TGTGCCAGCAGCCATCCCTCAGGGGGCGTGAACACCGGGGAGCTGTTTTTT.

This chain joins TRBV5-1 and TRBJ2-1, with D tentatively TRBD1 (5 bases). The V gene's germline CDR1 is SGHRS and CDR2 YFSETQ. The CDR3 has 14 residues. The germline V and J ends were trimmed by 5 bases and 3 bases, with 12 bases remaining between them. CDR3 loop: CASRGSQGYNEQFF. The CDR3 coding sequence is TGCGCCAGCAGAGGGTCCCAGGGCTACAATGAGCAGTTCTTC.

The chain couples TRBV19 to TRBJ1-3; TRBD1 might be the D (6 bases). The CDR3 has 15 amino acids. Trimming left V 9 bases short and J 0 bases short, with 15 bases between. Germline loops: CDR1 LNHDA, CDR2 SQIVND (reference sequence). CDR3 region: CASRRQVFSGNTIYF. Written as DNA, the CDR3 is TGTGCCAGCCGACGACAGGTATTCTCTGGAAACACCATATATTTT.

The chain has TRBV9 and TRBJ2-1; 7 bases map to TRBD2. Per the germline V gene, CDR1 is SGDLS and CDR2 is YYNGEE. The junction had 12 bases not matched to a gene; V was cut back by 1 base and J by 5 bases. The CDR3 is made up of 17 amino acids. For the CDR3, the DNA is TGTGCCAGCAGCGTATCTTTTCAGAGCGGGGCAGACAATGAGCAGTTCTTC. Its protein is CASSVSFQSGADNEQFF.